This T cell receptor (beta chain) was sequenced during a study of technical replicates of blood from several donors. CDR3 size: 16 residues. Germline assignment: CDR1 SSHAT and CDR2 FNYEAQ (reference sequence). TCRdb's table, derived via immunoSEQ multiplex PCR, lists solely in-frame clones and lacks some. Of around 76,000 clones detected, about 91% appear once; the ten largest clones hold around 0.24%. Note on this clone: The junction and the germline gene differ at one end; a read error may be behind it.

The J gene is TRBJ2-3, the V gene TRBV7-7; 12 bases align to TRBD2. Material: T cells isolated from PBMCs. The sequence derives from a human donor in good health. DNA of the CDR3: TGTGCTAGCAGCCTAGGGACTAGCGGGAGCACAGATACGCAGTATTTT. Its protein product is CASSLGTSGSTDTQYF.